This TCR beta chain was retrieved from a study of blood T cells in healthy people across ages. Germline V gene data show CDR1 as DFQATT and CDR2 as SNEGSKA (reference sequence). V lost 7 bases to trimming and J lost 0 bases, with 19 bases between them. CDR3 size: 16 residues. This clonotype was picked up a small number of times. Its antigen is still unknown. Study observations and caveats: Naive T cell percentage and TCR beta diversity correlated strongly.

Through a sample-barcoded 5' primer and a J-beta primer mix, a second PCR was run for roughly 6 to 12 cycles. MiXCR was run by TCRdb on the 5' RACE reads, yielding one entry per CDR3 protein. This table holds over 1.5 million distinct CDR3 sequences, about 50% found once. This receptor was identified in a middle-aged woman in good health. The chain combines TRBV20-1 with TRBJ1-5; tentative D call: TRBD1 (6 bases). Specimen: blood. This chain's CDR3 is CSVAGRRGASNQPQHF. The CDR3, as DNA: TGCAGTGTTGCGGGCCGACGGGGGGCTAGCAATCAGCCCCAGCATTTT.